This T cell receptor (beta chain) was recorded in a study of human T cells and chemical hapten exposure. Time point denoted: pre-sensitization, week 0. As to treatment: therapeutic diphenylcyclopropenone sensitization with weekly scalp DPC. There are a few counts of this clonotype. TCRdb processed the RACE reads anew with MiXCR; each CDR3 protein has one entry. The repertoire consists of over 300,000 distinct CDR3 sequences, with roughly 4.6% occurring once and the leading ten covering just over 2.5%. Trimming took 8 bases from V and 3 from J, leaving 10 bases between them. The CDR3 consists of 13 residues. Germline V CDR1 and CDR2: MNHEY, SVGEGT.

This TCR was recovered from a woman aged 50 to 65 with alopecia areata. Some clones in this sample may be carry-over from other donors' samples. The sample in question was whole blood, obtained in connection with sensitization to the hapten diphenylcyclopropenone (DPC). The chain links TRBV6-2 or TRBV6-3 to TRBJ2-2; tentative D call: TRBD1 (6 bases). The CDR3 DNA reads as TGTGCCAGCGCAGGACAGTACACCGGGGAGCTGTTTTTT. Translation gives CASAGQYTGELFF.